One and the same sample provided the 12 T cell receptor beta chains below, sequenced in a study of cytomegalovirus exposure and HLA in healthy donors. The PCR had 60 Vbeta and 13 Jbeta primers. Generated by immunoSEQ multiplex PCR, the TCRdb table keeps only in-frame clones and is missing some. Of 150,000 to 200,000 clones listed, 75% to 85% are singletons. Sequencing input: PBMCs. These receptors originate from a woman between 45 and 60 years old in good health and CMV-seropositive.

This chain uses TRBV30 with TRBJ1-5, with 10 nucleotides matching TRBD1. V lost 0 bases to trimming and J lost 6 bases; unmatched junction nucleotides: 2. Germline loops: CDR1 GTSNPN, CDR2 SVGIG (reference sequence). This CDR3 has 14 residues. The CDR3 DNA reads as TGTGCCTGGAGTGTGACAGGGGGCTCTCAGCCCCAGCATTTT. Protein: CAWSVTGGSQPQHF.

The chain has TRBV9 and TRBJ2-3; 7 bases line up with TRBD1. CDR1 is SGDLS and CDR2 is YYNGEE in the germline V gene. J gave up 5 bases and V 6 bases, and 6 bases lay outside the gene matches. The CDR3 spans 13 residues. The CDR3 sequence: CASTRTGEDTQYF. CDR3 nucleotide sequence: TGTGCCAGCACCCGGACAGGAGAAGATACGCAGTATTTT.

The chain employs TRBV5-5 and TRBJ2-7; 9 bases agree with TRBD1. The CDR3 is 14 amino acids. Trimming cost V 4 bases and J 6 bases; bases outside gene matches: 8. Per the germline V gene, CDR1 is SGHKS and CDR2 is YYEKEE (reference sequence). CDR3 coding DNA: TGTGCCAGCAGCCTCGGGACAGGGACCTTCGAGCAGTACTTC. It encodes CASSLGTGTFEQYF.

This clone was observed a few times. This sequence joins TRBV5-1 and TRBJ2-5, with D maybe TRBD2 (5 bases). V was pared by 4 bases and J by 4 bases, with 11 bases between. From germline, CDR1 is SGHRS and CDR2 YFSETQ. The CDR3 loop spans 13 amino acids. CDR3 bases: TGCGCCAGCAGCCCGACTATTCCAGAGACCCAGTACTTC. Amino acids: CASSPTIPETQYF.

This clone was seen a handful of times. This sequence joins TRBV19 and TRBJ2-3; 10 bases agree with TRBD1. From germline, CDR1 is LNHDA and CDR2 SQIVND (reference sequence). CDR3 length: 13 residues. This CDR3 reads CKRDRGPAYTQYF. In nucleotides, the CDR3 is TGTAAAAGGGACAGGGGCCCCGCCTATACGCAGTATTTT.

The chain joins TRBV4-1 to TRBJ2-1; no firm D call. Germline V gives CDR1 MGHRA, CDR2 YSYEKL. The CDR3 is made up of 15 amino acids. The V and J ends lost 1 base and 6 bases respectively, with 13 bases between them. The CDR3 reads CASSQVNVGGNEQFF. CDR3 nucleotides: TGCGCCAGCAGCCAAGTAAACGTCGGCGGCAATGAGCAGTTCTTC.

V and J are TRBV4-1 and TRBJ2-7; D might be TRBD1 (6 bases). Germline V gives CDR1 MGHRA, CDR2 YSYEKL. The CDR3 is 14 amino acids. V lost 1 base and J 4 bases, leaving 11 bases between the germline ends. In nucleotides, the CDR3 is TGCGCCAGCAGCCAAGGCCGGGGACAATACGAGCAGTACTTC. Translated, it gives CASSQGRGQYEQYF.

V is TRBV18 and J is TRBJ2-7, with TRBD1 matching 9 bases. Germline V gene sequence: CDR1 KGHSH, CDR2 LQKENI. The length of the CDR3 is 15 residues. Germline trimming cut 5 bases from V and 1 base from J; bases unmatched to any gene: 6. CDR3 sequence: CASSTGTGISYEQYF. CDR3 DNA: TGTGCCAGCTCAACCGGGACAGGGATTTCCTACGAGCAGTACTTC.

The chain links TRBV7-9 to TRBJ1-6; 8 nucleotides align to TRBD1. CDR3 length equals 15 residues. With 5 bases clipped from V and 7 bases from J, the junction kept 7 bases outside the gene matches. The germline V gene has CDR1 SEHNR and CDR2 FQNEAQ (reference sequence). CDR3 sequence: CASSTQGARNSPLHF. CDR3 DNA sequence: TGTGCCAGCAGCACCCAGGGGGCGCGGAATTCACCCCTCCACTTT. Filled out from reference TRBV7-9 and TRBJ1-6, the complete variable domain reads DTGVSQNPRHKITKRGQNVTFRCDPISEHNRLYWYRQTLGQGPEFLTYFQNEAQLEKSRLLSDRFSAERPKGSFSTLEIQRTEQGDSAMYLCASSTQGARNSPLHFGNGTRLTVT.

V is TRBV27 and J is TRBJ2-1, with D unresolved. Deletions cut 2 bases from V and 0 bases from J, with 8 bases between. Per germline, CDR1 MNHEY and CDR2 SMNVEV (reference sequence). The CDR3 contains 15 residues. The CDR3 sequence is CASSLTSSSYNEQFF. The CDR3 region has the DNA TGTGCCAGCAGTTTAACCAGTTCCTCCTACAATGAGCAGTTCTTC.

This chain joins TRBV6-6 and TRBJ2-3; possible D gene TRBD2, 5 bases. The CDR3 is 14 amino acids. Trimming removed 6 bases from V and 0 bases from J, with 10 bases in between. Germline loops: CDR1 MNHNY, CDR2 SVGAGI (reference sequence). CDR3 region: CASSPSRSTDTQYF. CDR3 bases: TGTGCCAGCAGCCCTAGCAGGAGCACAGATACGCAGTATTTT.

The chain is built from TRBV5-1 and TRBJ1-1; 9 bases are a match to TRBD1. With 0 bases clipped from V and 1 base from J, the junction kept 7 bases outside the gene matches. Germline V gene sequence: CDR1 SGHRS, CDR2 YFSETQ. The CDR3 runs 17 residues. The CDR3 sequence is CASSLAQGAGKNTEAFF. The DNA for the CDR3 is TGCGCCAGCAGCTTGGCACAGGGGGCGGGTAAGAACACTGAAGCTTTCTTT.